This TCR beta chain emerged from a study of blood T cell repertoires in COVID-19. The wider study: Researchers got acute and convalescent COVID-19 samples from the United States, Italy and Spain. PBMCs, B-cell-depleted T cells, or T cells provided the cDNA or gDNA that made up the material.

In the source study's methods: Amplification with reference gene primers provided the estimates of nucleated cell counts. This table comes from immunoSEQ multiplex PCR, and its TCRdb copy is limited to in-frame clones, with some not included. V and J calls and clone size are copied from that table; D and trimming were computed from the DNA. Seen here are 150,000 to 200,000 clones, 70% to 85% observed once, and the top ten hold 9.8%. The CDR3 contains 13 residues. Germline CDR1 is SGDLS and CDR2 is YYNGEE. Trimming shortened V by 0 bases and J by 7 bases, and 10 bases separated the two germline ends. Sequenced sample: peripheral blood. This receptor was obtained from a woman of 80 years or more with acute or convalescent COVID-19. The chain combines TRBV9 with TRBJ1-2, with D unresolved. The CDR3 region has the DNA TGTGCCAGCAGCGTAGTTTCTGGGAGTGGCTACACCTTC. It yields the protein CASSVVSGSGYTF.